The TCR beta chain under discussion was sequenced for a study of identical twins. Study conclusions and caveats: Abundant beta clonotypes from cord blood bore fewer insertions; memory repertoires lacked this pattern. Weaker excess twin sharing was observed in beta out-of-frame sequences. Monozygotic twins shared more out-of-frame TCR alpha than recombination models predicted.

Trimming cost V 4 bases and J 2 bases; bases outside gene matches: 8. This CDR3 has 15 residues. Germline V gene sequence: CDR1 SGDLS, CDR2 YYNGEE. Template switching added a universal primer site; cDNA carried unique molecular identifiers. A single record per CDR3 protein comes from TCRdb applying MiXCR to the 5' RACE reads. This sample has about 210,000 distinct CDR3 sequences; around a tenth occur once, and the top ten carry 5.1%. This clonotype was seen more than once but under ten times. Antigen specificity is unknown. The specimen sequenced was memory (CD45RO+) T cells sorted from blood. V gene TRBV9 combines with J gene TRBJ2-7, with 8 bases matching TRBD2. The source of this sequence is a woman aged 18-29 years in good health. CDR3 in DNA: TGTGCCAGCAGCCCAGAAGCGGGAGTGCCCTACGAGCAGTACTTC. Amino acid sequence: CASSPEAGVPYEQYF. The whole variable domain, remainder taken from reference TRBV9 and TRBJ2-7, is DSGVTQTPKHLITATGQRVTLRCSPRSGDLSVYWYQQSLDQGLQFLIQYYNGEERAKGNILERFSAQQFPDLHSELNLSSLELGDSALYFCASSPEAGVPYEQYFGPGTRLTVT.